Listed here is a single T cell receptor (beta chain). Trimming removed 1 base from V and 6 bases from J; junction bases left unmatched: 13. The CDR3 runs 18 residues. Per germline, CDR1 SGHNT and CDR2 YYREEE (reference sequence). The sample is drawn from a study of cytomegalovirus exposure and HLA in healthy donors. PCR primers comprised 60 Vbeta and 13 Jbeta primers. Generated by immunoSEQ multiplex PCR, the TCRdb table keeps only in-frame clones and is missing some. The sample comprises some 190,000 clones, 60% to 80% of which are singletons, and around 2.2% rests with the top ten. Sequenced input: PBMCs. V and J are TRBV5-4 and TRBJ2-3, with 11 bases identical to TRBD2. The sequence came from a woman in her 30s in good health and CMV-seropositive. The CDR3 DNA reads as TGTGCCAGCAGCTTGCCCTTTACTAGCGGGAGCTCCTTGGATACGCAGTATTTT. The encoded protein is CASSLPFTSGSSLDTQYF.